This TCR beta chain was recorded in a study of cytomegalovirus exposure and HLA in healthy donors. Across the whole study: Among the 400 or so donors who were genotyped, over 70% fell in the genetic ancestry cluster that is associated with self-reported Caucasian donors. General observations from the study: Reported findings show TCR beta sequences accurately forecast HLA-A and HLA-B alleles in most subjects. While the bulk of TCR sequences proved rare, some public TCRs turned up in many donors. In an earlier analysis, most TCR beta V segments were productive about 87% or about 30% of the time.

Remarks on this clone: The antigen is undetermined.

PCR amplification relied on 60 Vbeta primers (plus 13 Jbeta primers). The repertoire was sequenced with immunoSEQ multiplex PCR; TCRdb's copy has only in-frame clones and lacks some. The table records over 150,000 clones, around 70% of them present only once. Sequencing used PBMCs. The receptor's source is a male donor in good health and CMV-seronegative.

CDR3 DNA sequence: TGTGCCAGCAGCTTAGCGCTAGGAGGGCAGGTTGATGGCTACACCTTC. Protein sequence: CASSLALGGQVDGYTF. The chain recombines TRBV7-9 with TRBJ1-2; D is undetermined. This CDR3 has 16 residues. Per germline, CDR1 SEHNR and CDR2 FQNEAQ (reference sequence). V gave up 0 bases and J gave up 6 bases, with 17 bases separating them.